These 32 T cell receptor beta chains originate from one sample sequenced in a study of PD-1 blockade in classical Hodgkin lymphoma. The table came from immunoSEQ multiplex PCR; TCRdb's copy has only in-frame clones and leaves some out. Seen here are approximately 79,000 clones, around nine tenths observed once, and the top ten hold about 2.6%. Relapses following autologous stem cell transplantation were seen in all patients, with brentuximab vedotin exposure varying. Specimen: peripheral blood mononuclear cells (PBMCs), collected before the second cycle of nivolumab. These receptors were taken from a human donor with classical Hodgkin lymphoma.

The chain carries TRBV5-1 and TRBJ2-7, with D perhaps TRBD1 (6 bases). The CDR3 runs to 14 residues. The V gene's germline CDR1 is SGHRS and CDR2 YFSETQ. V lost 0 bases to trimming and J lost 4 bases, with 11 bases between them. The CDR3 loop reads CASSLAGQVYEQYF. Written as DNA, the CDR3 is TGCGCCAGCAGCTTGGCGGGACAAGTATACGAGCAGTACTTC.

Comment on this clone: Other DNA sequences in the sample encode the same CDR3. The genes are TRBV5-1 and TRBJ2-7, with unresolved D. Germline CDR1 reads SGHRS; CDR2 reads YFSETQ. This CDR3 has 13 residues. Deletions cut 0 bases from V and 3 bases from J, with 7 bases between. CDR3 DNA sequence: TGCGCCAGCAGCTTGGCCACGGGCTACGAGCAGTACTTC. Encoded protein: CASSLATGYEQYF.

The gene calls are TRBV25-1 and TRBJ1-2; a weak D match, TRBD1 (6 bases). There are 13 residues in the CDR3. CDR1 and CDR2 from the germline V gene are MGHDK and SYGVNS. Trimming shortened V by 5 bases and J by 6 bases, and 13 bases separated the two germline ends. The CDR3 DNA reads as TGTGCCAGCAGTCAGTTCAGGGGAGATGGCTACACCTTC. Its translation is CASSQFRGDGYTF.

V and J are TRBV6-4 and TRBJ2-1; TRBD1 aligns across 7 bases. The CDR3 is made up of 14 amino acids. Germline V gives CDR1 MRHNA, CDR2 SNTAGT. Losses at the gene ends were 6 bases for V and 7 bases for J; bases not matched to a gene: 9. The CDR3 spells CASSTGVWGNEQFF. The CDR3 DNA reads as TGTGCCAGCAGCACAGGGGTTTGGGGAAATGAGCAGTTCTTC.

The chain combines TRBV28 with TRBJ1-4; maybe TRBD1 (5 bases). Germline CDR1 MDHEN, CDR2 SYDVKM. The CDR3 contains 14 residues. V was cut by 5 bases and J by 0 bases, with 7 bases left in between. CDR3 protein: CASSKQATNEKLFF. The CDR3 DNA sequence: TGTGCCAGCAGTAAACAGGCAACTAATGAAAAACTGTTTTTT.

The chain joins TRBV11-3 to TRBJ2-1; D possibly corresponds to TRBD2 (5 bases). The germline gives CDR1 SGHNT, CDR2 YENEEA. This CDR3 has 13 amino acids. With 6 bases removed from V and 5 bases from J, the gap between germline ends came to 11 bases. The CDR3 bases are TGTGCCAGCAGGTCGGACTTAGACAATGAGCAGTTCTTC. Protein product: CASRSDLDNEQFF.

CDR3 sequence reads: CASSGDSNQPQHF. Written as DNA, the CDR3 is TGTGCCAGCAGCGGGGACAGCAATCAGCCCCAGCATTTT. The chain has TRBV5-5 and TRBJ1-5, with D perhaps TRBD1 (5 bases). The CDR3 covers 13 residues. CDR1 and CDR2 from the germline V gene are SGHKS and YYEKEE (reference sequence). Deletions cut 4 bases from V and 1 base from J, with 6 bases between.

This clone was detected a few times. The genes are TRBV30 and TRBJ2-1; 8 positions match TRBD1. CDR3 length equals 16 residues. V trimming: 3 bases; J trimming: 3 bases; junction bases outside the gene matches: 10. Germline V gives CDR1 GTSNPN, CDR2 SVGIG (reference sequence). The CDR3 protein is CAWSRWTGRYYNEQFF. The CDR3 region has the DNA TGTGCCTGGAGCCGGTGGACAGGGCGCTACTACAATGAGCAGTTCTTC.

This CDR3 is CASSLARRTSVQTQYF. In nucleotides, the CDR3 is TGTGCCAGCAGCTTAGCCAGAAGGACTAGCGTCCAGACCCAGTACTTC. V and J are TRBV7-6 and TRBJ2-5, with 9 bases identical to TRBD2. This CDR3 has 16 amino acids. J was trimmed by 6 bases and V by 0 bases; bases with no gene match: 8. CDR1 is SGHVS and CDR2 is FNYEAQ in the germline V gene.

This clone was seen only a few times. This chain joins TRBV27 and TRBJ1-1; D ambiguous. Germline values: CDR1 MNHEY, CDR2 SMNVEV (reference sequence). This CDR3 has 16 residues. V was shortened by 8 bases and J by 1 base, with 20 bases between the two germline ends. CDR3 amino acids: CASFLPLEDPNTEAFF. The CDR3 region has the DNA TGTGCCAGCTTCCTACCCTTGGAAGACCCGAACACTGAAGCTTTCTTT.

The V and J genes are TRBV6-6 and TRBJ1-1, with unresolved D. The germline CDR1 and CDR2 sequences are MNHNY and SVGAGI (reference sequence). V was trimmed by 6 bases and J by 5 bases, leaving 16 bases between them. The CDR3 runs 14 residues. CDR3 residues: CASSQPSGRTEAFF. In DNA, the CDR3 is TGTGCCAGCAGCCAGCCCTCCGGACGGACTGAAGCTTTCTTT.

V gene TRBV27 combines with J gene TRBJ2-7; D perhaps matches TRBD2 (6 bases). With 8 bases removed from V and 2 bases from J, the gap between germline ends came to 22 bases. This CDR3 spans 16 amino acids. Germline V lookup: CDR1 MNHEY, CDR2 SMNVEV (reference sequence). The CDR3 loop is CASGTGTFGRTYEQYF. The CDR3 DNA is TGTGCCAGCGGTACCGGGACTTTTGGTAGGACCTACGAGCAGTACTTC.

The V gene is TRBV20-1, the J gene TRBJ2-5; TRBD2 is a possible D gene (6 bases). CDR1 is DFQATT and CDR2 is SNEGSKA in the germline V gene (reference sequence). This CDR3 is built from 11 residues. V shed 5 bases and J shed 5 bases, with 9 bases lying between them. CDR3: CSARTTETQYF. The DNA of the CDR3 is TGCAGTGCTCGGACTACCGAGACCCAGTACTTC.

This clone was counted a single time. The chain couples TRBV6-1 to TRBJ1-5, with 12 positions matching TRBD1. Germline loops: CDR1 MNHNS, CDR2 SASEGT. The CDR3 covers 15 residues. Trimming cost V 4 bases and J 6 bases; bases outside gene matches: 4. CDR3 in amino acids: CASSVGTGGRQPQHF. In DNA, the CDR3 is TGTGCCAGCAGTGTAGGGACAGGGGGCCGTCAGCCCCAGCATTTT.

This clone is a singleton in its sample. The chain employs TRBV10-3 and TRBJ2-3, with TRBD2 matching over 7 bases. Germline CDR1 is ENHRY and CDR2 is SYGVKD. V gave up 4 bases and J gave up 5 bases; unmatched junction bases: 3. The CDR3 runs 13 residues. The CDR3 here is CAISVAGIDTQYF. CDR3 sequence (DNA): TGTGCCATCAGTGTAGCGGGCATAGATACGCAGTATTTT.

The table lists this clone with a few counts. The gene calls are TRBV2 and TRBJ2-1, with D perhaps matching TRBD1 or TRBD2 (5 bases each). Germline V gene sequence: CDR1 SNHLY, CDR2 FYNNEI. This CDR3 is 12 amino acids long. The germline V and J ends were trimmed by 7 bases and 8 bases, with 12 bases remaining between them. The CDR3 DNA reads TGTGCCAGCATCGGGGCTAGAGATGAGCAGTTCTTC. Translating it yields CASIGARDEQFF.

The genes are TRBV6-1 and TRBJ2-2; D is ambiguous. Germline V gene sequence: CDR1 MNHNS, CDR2 SASEGT. V shed 2 bases and J shed 7 bases, with 17 bases lying between them. The CDR3 sequence is 16 residues long. CDR3 nucleotides: TGTGCCAGCAGTGAATTCCTGGGGAATACTGGCGGGGAGCTGTTTTTT. Its translation: CASSEFLGNTGGELFF.

J is TRBJ1-4 and V is TRBV18; 7 nucleotides match TRBD1. CDR1 is KGHSH, CDR2 LQKENI, per germline. CDR3 length: 15 residues. With 3 bases clipped from V and 6 bases from J, the junction kept 7 bases outside the gene matches. The CDR3 loop reads CASSPLDRVDEKLFF. The CDR3 region has the DNA TGTGCCAGCTCACCGCTCGACAGGGTAGATGAAAAACTGTTTTTT.

The chain combines TRBV30 with TRBJ1-5, with 8 bases lining up with TRBD1. V gave up 2 bases and J gave up 4 bases; unmatched junction bases: 7. The CDR3 contains 15 residues. CDR1 GTSNPN and CDR2 SVGIG come from the germline V gene (reference sequence). DNA for the CDR3: TGTGCCTGGAGTTTGGGGGACAGGCTGAATCAGCCCCAGCATTTT. It codes for CAWSLGDRLNQPQHF.

In this sample, this clone turned up once. This chain connects TRBV5-8 to TRBJ1-5; TRBD1 matches at 7 bases. V shed 6 bases and J 3 bases; nucleotides not matched to a gene: 12. Germline V CDR1 and CDR2: SGHTS, YDEGEE. CDR3 length: 16 amino acids. The CDR3 here is CASNLWGRGANQPQHF. The CDR3 nucleotides read TGTGCCAGCAACTTATGGGGCAGGGGGGCCAATCAGCCCCAGCATTTT.

The chain carries TRBV9 and TRBJ2-2; 7 nucleotides line up with TRBD2. From germline, CDR1 is SGDLS and CDR2 YYNGEE. The CDR3 length is 14 residues. After removal of 2 bases from V and 7 bases from J, the junction contained 5 bases not matched to a gene. The CDR3 sequence is CASSVSGTNGELFF. DNA of the CDR3: TGTGCCAGCAGCGTCAGCGGGACTAACGGGGAGCTGTTTTTT.

This clone was found once. The chain carries TRBV2 and TRBJ2-5; 7 bases are a match to TRBD1. Germline trimming cut 10 bases from V and 6 bases from J; bases unmatched to any gene: 8. This CDR3 spans 12 amino acids. CDR1 SNHLY and CDR2 FYNNEI come from the germline V gene. The CDR3 bases are TGTGCCACTATGGACAGGCTCCAGACCCAGTACTTC. It translates to CATMDRLQTQYF. The variable domain in full, completed from reference TRBV2 and TRBJ2-5, reads EPEVTQTPSHQVTQMGQEVILRCVPISNHLYFYWYRQILGQKVEFLVSFYNNEISEKSEIFDDQFSVERPDGSNFTLKIRSTKLEDSAMYFCATMDRLQTQYFGPGTRLLVL.

In the case of this clone: The sample holds other DNA sequences that translate to the same CDR3. J is TRBJ2-7 and V is TRBV30; the D gene is possibly TRBD1 (6 bases). Germline CDR1 and CDR2: GTSNPN and SVGIG (reference sequence). V was pared by 0 bases and J by 3 bases, with 6 bases between. The CDR3 is 12 amino acids. CDR3 amino acids: CAWSVQGYEQYF. CDR3 in DNA: TGTGCCTGGAGTGTACAGGGCTACGAGCAGTACTTC.

The chain uses TRBV10-3 and TRBJ2-7, with 13 bases that match TRBD2. The CDR3 sequence is 14 residues long. Germline lookup yields CDR1 ENHRY and CDR2 SYGVKD. V shed 4 bases, J shed 3 bases, and the junction held 0 bases outside the gene matches. The CDR3: CAISGTSGSYEQYF. Here the CDR3 DNA reads TGTGCCATCAGTGGGACTAGCGGGAGCTACGAGCAGTACTTC.

The chain links TRBV11-3 to TRBJ2-1, with 7 positions matching TRBD2. Germline-derived CDR1 and CDR2 are SGHNT and YENEEA. V was pared by 1 base and J by 6 bases, with 6 bases of the junction left unmatched. This CDR3 has 15 amino acids. The CDR3 region is CASSLGGGFVNEQFF. The DNA for the CDR3 is TGTGCCAGCAGCTTAGGGGGGGGTTTCGTCAATGAGCAGTTCTTC.

This clone was counted only a few times. The V and J genes are TRBV7-9 and TRBJ1-2; 11 bases are shared with TRBD1. The V segment lost 3 bases and the J segment 4 bases; nucleotides outside the gene matches: 7. Germline values: CDR1 SEHNR, CDR2 FQNEAQ (reference sequence). This CDR3 region has 16 residues. The CDR3 region is CASSFPGQGDSYGYTF. The CDR3 region has the DNA TGTGCCAGCAGCTTTCCGGGACAGGGGGATTCCTATGGCTACACCTTC.

For the CDR3, the DNA is TGTGCCAGCAGTCGTAGCTCCTACGAGCAGTACTTC. This translates into CASSRSSYEQYF. This chain links TRBV27 with TRBJ2-7, with D unresolved. The germline V and J ends were trimmed by 5 bases and 0 bases, with 5 bases remaining between them. The CDR3 spans 12 residues. In germline, CDR1 is MNHEY, CDR2 SMNVEV (reference sequence).

In nucleotides, the CDR3 is TGTGCCAGCAGGGGACAGGGCTCCCCTGAAGCTTTCTTT. It specifies CASRGQGSPEAFF. The chain recombines TRBV21-1 with TRBJ1-1; TRBD1 is the table's D call, not checked against the DNA. TRBV21-1 corresponds to a pseudogene. The CDR3 consists of 13 residues.

The chain recombines TRBV15 with TRBJ1-4, with a possible D match to TRBD1 (5 bases). The germline CDR1 and CDR2 sequences are LNHNV and YYDKDF (reference sequence). The CDR3 sequence is 14 residues long. Deletions cut 0 bases from V and 8 bases from J, with 10 bases between. The DNA of the CDR3 is TGTGCCACCAGCAGAGATGGGGGACCCGAAAAACTGTTTTTT. Amino acid sequence: CATSRDGGPEKLFF.

The chain carries TRBV28 and TRBJ2-1; D is unresolved. With 3 bases removed from V and 5 bases from J, the gap between germline ends came to 17 bases. CDR3 size: 16 residues. Germline V gene lookup returns CDR1 MDHEN and CDR2 SYDVKM. This chain's CDR3 is CASSFNPRRRDNEQFF. CDR3 nucleotides: TGTGCCAGCAGTTTTAATCCCCGGAGAAGGGACAATGAGCAGTTCTTC.

The V call is TRBV7-8, the J call TRBJ2-1, with D perhaps given as TRBD1 or TRBD2 (5 bases each). Germline V lookup: CDR1 SGHVS, CDR2 FQNEAQ. There are 16 residues in the CDR3. V shed 1 base and J shed 14 bases, with 24 bases lying between them. The CDR3 is CASSLGRGGPIGWEFF. Written as DNA, the CDR3 is TGTGCCAGCAGCTTAGGCCGGGGCGGGCCCATCGGGTGGGAGTTCTTC.

The V gene is TRBV10-3, the J gene TRBJ2-1; D may be TRBD2 (6 bases). V was cut by 7 bases and J by 0 bases, with 16 bases left in between. Germline V gene lookup returns CDR1 ENHRY and CDR2 SYGVKD. The CDR3 is 16 residues long. As DNA, the CDR3 is TGTGCCATCACCCGTCAAGCGGGTAGCTCCTACAATGAGCAGTTCTTC. Translated, it gives CAITRQAGSSYNEQFF.